The 6 T cell receptor beta chains listed next were all sequenced from one sample in a study of CD8+CD57+ T cells in acquired aplastic anemia (dated by TCRdb to the late 2010s). Data came from an Illumina HiSeq 2000. Genomic DNA served as template for TCR beta VDJ combination and CDR3 sequence profiling. TCRdb reworked the public reads: Q25 trimming with fastp, MiXCR clone assembly, productive beta chains retained. Duplicate CDR3 protein sequences are folded into a single record with the most common DNA and genes. The sample profile shows 200,000 to 250,000 distinct CDR3 sequences; around 60% of them were found once. Together, the top ten hold about 29% of the sample. Material for sequencing was sorted CD4+, CD8+, or CD8+CD57+ T cells (not recorded which) from PBMCs. The receptors were gathered from a human donor in good health.

The chain couples TRBV15 to TRBJ2-1; D perhaps matches TRBD2 (6 bases). V lost 3 bases and J 9 bases, leaving 12 bases between the germline ends. In germline, CDR1 is LNHNV, CDR2 YYDKDF (reference sequence). The CDR3 loop spans 13 amino acids. The DNA of the CDR3 is TGTGCCACCAGCAGGATTAACGGGGGTGAGCAGTTCTTC. It yields the protein CATSRINGGEQFF.

The chain joins TRBV7-3 to TRBJ2-7; 12 bases line up with TRBD1. The CDR3 runs to 15 residues. CDR1 is SGHTA, CDR2 FQGTGA, per germline. Trimming took 4 bases from V and 7 from J; bases not matched to a gene: 8. Here the CDR3 DNA reads TGTGCCAGCAGCTGCGCCGGGACAGGGGGCGGAGAGCAGTACTTC. It yields the protein CASSCAGTGGGEQYF. The whole variable domain, filled in from reference TRBV7-3 and TRBJ2-7, reads GAGVSQTPSNKVTEKGKYVELRCDPISGHTALYWYRQSLGQGPEFLIYFQGTGAADDSGLPNDRFFAVRPEGSVSTLKIQRTERGDSAVYLCASSCAGTGGGEQYFGPGTRLTVT.

This clonotype appeared once. Given a much more abundant clone one base away, this may be a read error. V gene TRBV3-1 combines with J gene TRBJ1-5; D not resolved. Looked up from germline, CDR1 is LGHDT and CDR2 is YNNKEL (reference sequence). The CDR3 runs to 14 residues. The CDR3 nucleotides read TGTGCCCGCAGCCACGGGATGGGGTATCAGCCCCAGCATTTT. It is translated as CARSHGMGYQPQHF.

A remark on this clonotype: It may be a read error: a sequence one base away is much more abundant. V is TRBV7-9 and J is TRBJ2-1; 14 bases line up with TRBD2. Germline trimming cut 5 bases from V and 10 bases from J; bases unmatched to any gene: 4. This CDR3 has 14 amino acids. CDR1 is SEHNR and CDR2 is FQNEAQ in the germline V gene (reference sequence). The CDR3 bases are TGTGCCAGCAGCCAGACTAGCGGGGGGGGGGAGCAGTTCTTC. Residues: CASSQTSGGGEQFF.

This clonotype was observed once. J is TRBJ1-2 and V is TRBV29-1; tentatively, D is TRBD1 (5 bases). The CDR3 loop spans 12 amino acids. The V gene's germline CDR1 is SQVTM and CDR2 ANQGSEA. Trimming shortened V by 4 bases and J by 6 bases, and 12 bases separated the two germline ends. CDR3 region: CSVVVTADGYTF. CDR3 coding DNA: TGCAGCGTTGTAGTGACAGCTGATGGCTACACCTTC.

The J gene is TRBJ2-1, the V gene TRBV7-9; 7 bases align to TRBD2. Germline-derived CDR1 and CDR2 are SEHNR and FQNEAQ (reference sequence). This CDR3 has 15 amino acids. J lost 4 bases, V lost 8 bases, and 11 bases had no gene match. In DNA form, the CDR3 reads TGTGCCAGCCGGCCCGGACTAGAACCTTACAATGAGCAGTTCTTC. Residues: CASRPGLEPYNEQFF.